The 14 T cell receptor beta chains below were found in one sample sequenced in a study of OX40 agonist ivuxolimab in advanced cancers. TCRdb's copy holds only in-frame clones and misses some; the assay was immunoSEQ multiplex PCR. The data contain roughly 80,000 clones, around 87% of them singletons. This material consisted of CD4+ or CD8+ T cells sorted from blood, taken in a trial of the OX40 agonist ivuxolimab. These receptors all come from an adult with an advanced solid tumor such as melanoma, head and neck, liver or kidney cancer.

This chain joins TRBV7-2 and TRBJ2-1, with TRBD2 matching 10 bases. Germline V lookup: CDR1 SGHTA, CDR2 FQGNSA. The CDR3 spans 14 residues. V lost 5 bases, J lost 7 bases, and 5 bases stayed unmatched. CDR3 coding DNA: TGTGCCAGCAGCCACGGGACTAGCGCTAATGAGCAGTTCTTC. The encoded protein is CASSHGTSANEQFF.

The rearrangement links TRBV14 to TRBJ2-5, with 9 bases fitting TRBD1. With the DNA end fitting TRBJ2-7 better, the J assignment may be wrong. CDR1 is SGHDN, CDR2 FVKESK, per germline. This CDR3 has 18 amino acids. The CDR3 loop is CASSQGGQGRGVSYEQYF. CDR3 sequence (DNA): TGTGCCAGCAGCCAAGGGGGACAGGGCCGAGGGGTTTCCTACGAGCAGTACTTC.

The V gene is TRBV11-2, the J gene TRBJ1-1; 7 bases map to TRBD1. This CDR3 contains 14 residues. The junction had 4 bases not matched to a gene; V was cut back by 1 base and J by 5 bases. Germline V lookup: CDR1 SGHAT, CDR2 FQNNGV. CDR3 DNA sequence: TGTGCCAGCAGCTTAGGGACAGGAAGTACTGAAGCTTTCTTT. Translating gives CASSLGTGSTEAFF.

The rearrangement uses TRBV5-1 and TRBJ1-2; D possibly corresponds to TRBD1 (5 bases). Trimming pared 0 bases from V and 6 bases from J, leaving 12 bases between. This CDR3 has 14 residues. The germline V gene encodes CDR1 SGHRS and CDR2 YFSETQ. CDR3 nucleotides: TGCGCCAGCAGCTTGGATCGGCAGGGCCATGGCTACACCTTC. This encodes CASSLDRQGHGYTF.

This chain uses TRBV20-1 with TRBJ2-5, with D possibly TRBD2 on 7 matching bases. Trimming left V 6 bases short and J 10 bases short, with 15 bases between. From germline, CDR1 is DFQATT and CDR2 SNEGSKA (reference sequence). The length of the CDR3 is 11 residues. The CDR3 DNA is TGCAGTGCATTAGGGGGGGGCGACCAGTACTTC. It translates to CSALGGGDQYF.

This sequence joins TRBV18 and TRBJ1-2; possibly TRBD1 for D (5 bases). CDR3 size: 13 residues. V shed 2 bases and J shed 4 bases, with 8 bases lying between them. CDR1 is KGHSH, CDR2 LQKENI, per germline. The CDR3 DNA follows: TGTGCCAGCTCACCAGGGGGAGCCTATGGCTACACCTTC. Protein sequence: CASSPGGAYGYTF.

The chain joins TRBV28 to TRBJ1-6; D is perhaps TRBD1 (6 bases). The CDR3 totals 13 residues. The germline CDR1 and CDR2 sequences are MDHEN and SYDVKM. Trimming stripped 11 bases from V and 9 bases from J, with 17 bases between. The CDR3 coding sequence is TGTGCCCTGGGGGGCAGAACATTTTCACCCCTCCACTTT. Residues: CALGGRTFSPLHF.

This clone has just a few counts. CDR3 region: CASRGTGVYGYTF. The CDR3 nucleotides read TGTGCCAGCAGAGGCACAGGGGTCTATGGCTACACCTTC. The chain combines TRBV2 with TRBJ1-2; TRBD1 agrees at 7 bases. The CDR3 loop spans 13 amino acids. The V gene's germline CDR1 is SNHLY and CDR2 FYNNEI. V gave up 6 bases and J gave up 4 bases; unmatched junction bases: 5.

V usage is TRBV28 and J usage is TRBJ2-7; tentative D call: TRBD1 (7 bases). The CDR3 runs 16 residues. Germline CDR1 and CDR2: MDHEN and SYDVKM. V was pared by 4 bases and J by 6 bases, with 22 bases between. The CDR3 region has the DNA TGTGCCAGCAGTTCGCCCGCCGGCAGGGGGGTCCTCGAGCAGTACTTC. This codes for CASSSPAGRGVLEQYF.

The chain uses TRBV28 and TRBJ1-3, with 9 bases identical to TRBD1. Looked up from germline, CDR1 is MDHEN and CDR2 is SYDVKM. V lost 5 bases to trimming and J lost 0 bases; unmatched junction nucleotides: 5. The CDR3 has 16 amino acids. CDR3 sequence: CASSIPQGASGNTIYF. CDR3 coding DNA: TGTGCCAGCAGTATCCCACAGGGGGCCTCTGGAAACACCATATATTTT. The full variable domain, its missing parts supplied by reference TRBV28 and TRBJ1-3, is DVKVTQSSRYLVKRTGEKVFLECVQDMDHENMFWYRQDPGLGLRLIYFSYDVKMKEKGDIPEGYSVSREKKERFSLILESASTNQTSMYLCASSIPQGASGNTIYFGEGSWLTVV.

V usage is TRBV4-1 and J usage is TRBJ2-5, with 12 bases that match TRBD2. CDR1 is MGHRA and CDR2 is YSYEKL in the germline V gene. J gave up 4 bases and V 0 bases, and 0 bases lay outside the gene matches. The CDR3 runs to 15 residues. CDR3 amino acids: CASSQEGLAGETQYF. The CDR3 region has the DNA TGCGCCAGCAGCCAAGAGGGACTAGCGGGAGAGACCCAGTACTTC.

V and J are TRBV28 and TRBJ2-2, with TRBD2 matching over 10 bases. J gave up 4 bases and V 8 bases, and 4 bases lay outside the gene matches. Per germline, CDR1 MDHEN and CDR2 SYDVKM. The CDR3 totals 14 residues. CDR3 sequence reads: CASQREGVTGELFF. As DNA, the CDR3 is TGTGCCAGCCAGCGGGAGGGGGTCACCGGGGAGCTGTTTTTT.

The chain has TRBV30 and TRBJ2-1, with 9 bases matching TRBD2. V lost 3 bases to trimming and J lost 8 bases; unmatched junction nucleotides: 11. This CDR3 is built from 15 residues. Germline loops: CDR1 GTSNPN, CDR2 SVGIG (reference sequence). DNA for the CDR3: TGTGCCTGGAGGCGGGAGGGCCGGCAAGACCATGAGCAGTTCTTC. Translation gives CAWRREGRQDHEQFF. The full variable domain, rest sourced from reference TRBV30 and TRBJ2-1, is SQTIHQWPATLVQPVGSPLSLECTVEGTSNPNLYWYRQAAGRGLQLLFYSVGIGQISSEVPQNLSASRPQDRQFILSSKKLLLSDSGFYLCAWRREGRQDHEQFFGPGTRLTVL.

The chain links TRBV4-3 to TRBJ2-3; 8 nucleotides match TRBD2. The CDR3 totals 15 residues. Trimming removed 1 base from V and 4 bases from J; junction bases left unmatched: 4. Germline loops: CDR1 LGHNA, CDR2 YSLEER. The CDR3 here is CASSQGLAQPDTQYF. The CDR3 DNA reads TGCGCCAGCAGCCAAGGACTAGCGCAACCAGATACGCAGTATTTT.